This T cell receptor beta chain was sequenced in a study of blood T cell repertoires in COVID-19. This CDR3 comprises 14 residues. The trim removed 4 bases at V and 2 bases at J, leaving 3 bases unmatched. Germline CDR1 reads SGHNT; CDR2 reads YENEEA. TCRdb's table, derived via immunoSEQ multiplex PCR, lists solely in-frame clones and lacks some. Among just under 45,000 clones listed, 80% to 90% were seen once. The TCR was taken from a middle-aged man with COVID-19, enrolled during active disease. Sequencing was done on a sample of peripheral blood. The chain uses TRBV11-3 and TRBJ2-7; 9 nucleotides align to TRBD2. CDR3 bases: TGTGCCAGCAGCTCGAGCGGGGGGCCCTACGAGCAGTACTTC. Its translation: CASSSSGGPYEQYF.